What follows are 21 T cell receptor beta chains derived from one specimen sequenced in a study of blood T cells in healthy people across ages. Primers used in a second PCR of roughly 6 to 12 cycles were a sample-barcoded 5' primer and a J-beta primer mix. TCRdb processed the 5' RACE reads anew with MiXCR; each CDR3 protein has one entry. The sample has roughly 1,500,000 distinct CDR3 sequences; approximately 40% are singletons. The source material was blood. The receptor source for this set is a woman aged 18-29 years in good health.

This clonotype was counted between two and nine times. CDR3 region: CATRQPGQGIQETQYF. The CDR3 DNA reads as TGTGCCACCAGACAACCGGGACAGGGGATACAAGAGACCCAGTACTTC. The chain couples TRBV24-1 to TRBJ2-5, with 10 bases identical to TRBD1. V trimming: 7 bases; J trimming: 2 bases; junction bases outside the gene matches: 9. CDR3 length: 16 amino acids. CDR1 KGHDR and CDR2 SFDVKD come from the germline V gene.

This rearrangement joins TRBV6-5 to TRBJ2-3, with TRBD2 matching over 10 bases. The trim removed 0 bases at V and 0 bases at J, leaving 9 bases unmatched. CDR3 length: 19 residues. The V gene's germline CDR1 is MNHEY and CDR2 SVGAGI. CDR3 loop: CASSYSGASGRASTDTQYF. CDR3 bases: TGTGCCAGCAGTTACTCAGGGGCTAGCGGGAGAGCCAGCACAGATACGCAGTATTTT.

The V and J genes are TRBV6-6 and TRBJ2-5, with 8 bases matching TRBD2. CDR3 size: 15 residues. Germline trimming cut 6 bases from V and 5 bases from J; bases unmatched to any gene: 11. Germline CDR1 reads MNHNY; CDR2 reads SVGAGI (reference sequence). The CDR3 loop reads CASSYMGLEEETQYF. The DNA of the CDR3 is TGTGCCAGCAGCTATATGGGACTAGAGGAGGAGACCCAGTACTTC.

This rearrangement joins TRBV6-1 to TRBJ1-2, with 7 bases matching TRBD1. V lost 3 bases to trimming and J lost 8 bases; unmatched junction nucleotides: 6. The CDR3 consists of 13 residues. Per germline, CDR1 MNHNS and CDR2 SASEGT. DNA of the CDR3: TGTGCCAGCAGTGAGGGACAGTTGGGAGGCTACACCTTC. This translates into CASSEGQLGGYTF.

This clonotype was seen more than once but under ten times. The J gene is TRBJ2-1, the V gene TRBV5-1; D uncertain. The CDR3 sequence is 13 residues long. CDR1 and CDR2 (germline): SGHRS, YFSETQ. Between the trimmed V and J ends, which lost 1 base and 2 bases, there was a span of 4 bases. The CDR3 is CASSLQTYNEQFF. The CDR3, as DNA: TGCGCCAGCAGCTTGCAAACCTACAATGAGCAGTTCTTC.

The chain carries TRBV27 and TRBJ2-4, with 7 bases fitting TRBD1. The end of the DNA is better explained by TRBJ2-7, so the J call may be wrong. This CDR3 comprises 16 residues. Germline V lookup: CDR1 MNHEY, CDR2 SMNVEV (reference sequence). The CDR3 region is CASSPHRQGLRYEQYF. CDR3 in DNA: TGTGCCAGCAGTCCCCACCGACAGGGCCTTCGGTACGAGCAGTACTTC.

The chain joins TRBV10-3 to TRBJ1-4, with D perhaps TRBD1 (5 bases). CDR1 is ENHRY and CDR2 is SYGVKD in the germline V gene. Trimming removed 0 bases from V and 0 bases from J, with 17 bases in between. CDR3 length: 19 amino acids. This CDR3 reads CAISESATSWGSTNEKLFF. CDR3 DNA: TGTGCCATCAGTGAGTCGGCTACGTCTTGGGGGTCAACTAATGAAAAACTGTTTTTT.

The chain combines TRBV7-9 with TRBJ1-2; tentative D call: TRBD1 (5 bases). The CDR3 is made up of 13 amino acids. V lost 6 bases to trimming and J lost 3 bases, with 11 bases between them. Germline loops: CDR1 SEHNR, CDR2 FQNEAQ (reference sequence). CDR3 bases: TGTGCCAGCAGGTGGGAAGGGGACTATGGCTACACCTTC. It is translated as CASRWEGDYGYTF.

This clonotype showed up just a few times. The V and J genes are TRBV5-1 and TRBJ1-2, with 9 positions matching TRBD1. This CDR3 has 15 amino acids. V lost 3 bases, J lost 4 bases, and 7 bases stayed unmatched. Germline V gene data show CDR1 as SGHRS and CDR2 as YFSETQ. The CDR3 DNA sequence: TGCGCCAGCAGCTACCGGGACAGGGATCCCTATGGCTACACCTTC. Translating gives CASSYRDRDPYGYTF.

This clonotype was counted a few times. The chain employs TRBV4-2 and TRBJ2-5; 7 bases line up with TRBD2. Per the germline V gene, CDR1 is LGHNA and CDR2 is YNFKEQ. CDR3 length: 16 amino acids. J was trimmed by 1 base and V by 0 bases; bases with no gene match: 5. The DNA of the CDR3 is TGTGCCAGCAGCCAAGAAGGAGCTAGCGGCCAAGAGACCCAGTACTTC. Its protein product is CASSQEGASGQETQYF.

The CDR3 region has the DNA TGCAGTGCACCGTCCGGACCGACCACAATAAACTACGAGCAGTACTTC. Encoded protein: CSAPSGPTTINYEQYF. The chain joins TRBV20-1 to TRBJ2-7; D is ambiguous. This CDR3 comprises 16 residues. V dropped 6 bases and J dropped 3 bases, with 24 bases sitting between them. CDR1 is DFQATT, CDR2 SNEGSKA, per germline (reference sequence).

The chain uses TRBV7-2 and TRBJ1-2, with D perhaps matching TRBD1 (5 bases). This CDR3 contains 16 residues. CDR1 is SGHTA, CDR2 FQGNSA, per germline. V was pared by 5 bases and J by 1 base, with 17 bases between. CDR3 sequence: CASSPDKGLYNYGYTF. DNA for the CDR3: TGTGCCAGCAGCCCGGACAAGGGGCTCTATAACTATGGCTACACCTTC.

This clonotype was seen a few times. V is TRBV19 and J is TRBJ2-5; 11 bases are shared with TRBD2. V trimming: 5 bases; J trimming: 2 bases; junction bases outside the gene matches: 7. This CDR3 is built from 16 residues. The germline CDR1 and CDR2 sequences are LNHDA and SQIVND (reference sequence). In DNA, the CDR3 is TGTGCCAGTAGTCTCGGGACTAGCGGTCCACAAGAGACCCAGTACTTC. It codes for CASSLGTSGPQETQYF.

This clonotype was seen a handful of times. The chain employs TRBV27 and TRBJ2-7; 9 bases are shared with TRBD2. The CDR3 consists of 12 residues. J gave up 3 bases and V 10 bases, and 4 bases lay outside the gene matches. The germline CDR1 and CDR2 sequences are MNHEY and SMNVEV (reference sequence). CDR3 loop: CATGLASYEQYF. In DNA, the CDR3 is TGTGCCACCGGACTAGCGAGCTACGAGCAGTACTTC.

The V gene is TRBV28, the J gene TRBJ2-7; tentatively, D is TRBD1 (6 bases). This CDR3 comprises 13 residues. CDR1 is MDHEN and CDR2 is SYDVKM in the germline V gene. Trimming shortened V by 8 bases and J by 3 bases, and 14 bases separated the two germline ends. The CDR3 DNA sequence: TGTGCCAGCTCATACAGGGATATCTACGAGCAGTACTTC. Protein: CASSYRDIYEQYF.

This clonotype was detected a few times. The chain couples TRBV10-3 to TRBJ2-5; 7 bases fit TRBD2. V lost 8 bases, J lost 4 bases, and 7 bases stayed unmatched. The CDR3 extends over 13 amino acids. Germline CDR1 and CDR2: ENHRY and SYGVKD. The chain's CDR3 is CAIGGLLGETQYF. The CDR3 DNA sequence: TGTGCCATCGGGGGACTACTCGGAGAGACCCAGTACTTC.

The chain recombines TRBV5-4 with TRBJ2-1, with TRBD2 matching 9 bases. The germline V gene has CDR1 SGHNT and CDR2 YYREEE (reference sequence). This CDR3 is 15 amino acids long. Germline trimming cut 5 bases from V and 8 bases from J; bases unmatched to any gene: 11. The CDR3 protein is CASSAGTSIFYEQFF. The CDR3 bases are TGTGCCAGCAGTGCGGGGACTAGCATTTTCTATGAGCAGTTCTTC.

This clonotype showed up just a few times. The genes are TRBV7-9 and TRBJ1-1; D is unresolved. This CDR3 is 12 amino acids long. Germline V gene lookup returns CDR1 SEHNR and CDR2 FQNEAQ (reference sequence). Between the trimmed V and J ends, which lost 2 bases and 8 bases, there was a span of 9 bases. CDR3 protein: CASSLLADEAFF. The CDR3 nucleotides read TGTGCCAGCAGCTTATTGGCTGACGAAGCTTTCTTT.

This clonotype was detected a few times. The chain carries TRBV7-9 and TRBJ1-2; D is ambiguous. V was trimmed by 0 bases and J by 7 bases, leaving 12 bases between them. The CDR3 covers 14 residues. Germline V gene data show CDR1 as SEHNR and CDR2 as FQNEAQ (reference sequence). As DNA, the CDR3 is TGTGCCAGCAGCTTAGCTGGGCAAACGGGTGGCTACACCTTC. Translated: CASSLAGQTGGYTF. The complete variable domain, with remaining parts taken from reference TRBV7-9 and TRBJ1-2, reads DTGVSQNPRHKITKRGQNVTFRCDPISEHNRLYWYRQTLGQGPEFLTYFQNEAQLEKSRLLSDRFSAERPKGSFSTLEIQRTEQGDSAMYLCASSLAGQTGGYTFGSGTRLTVV.

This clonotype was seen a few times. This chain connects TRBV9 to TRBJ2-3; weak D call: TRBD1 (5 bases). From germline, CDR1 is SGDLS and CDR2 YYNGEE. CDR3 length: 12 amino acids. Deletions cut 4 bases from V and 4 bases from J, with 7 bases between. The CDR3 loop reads CASSKGSDTQYF. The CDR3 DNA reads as TGTGCCAGCAGCAAGGGGTCAGATACGCAGTATTTT.

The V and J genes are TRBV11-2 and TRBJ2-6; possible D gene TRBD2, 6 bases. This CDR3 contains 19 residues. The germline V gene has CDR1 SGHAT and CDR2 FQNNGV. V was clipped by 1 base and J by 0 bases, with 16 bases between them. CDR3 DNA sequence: TGTGCCAGCAGCTTAGGGAGGGGAACAAGGGGCTCTGGGGCCAACGTCCTGACTTTC. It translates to CASSLGRGTRGSGANVLTF.